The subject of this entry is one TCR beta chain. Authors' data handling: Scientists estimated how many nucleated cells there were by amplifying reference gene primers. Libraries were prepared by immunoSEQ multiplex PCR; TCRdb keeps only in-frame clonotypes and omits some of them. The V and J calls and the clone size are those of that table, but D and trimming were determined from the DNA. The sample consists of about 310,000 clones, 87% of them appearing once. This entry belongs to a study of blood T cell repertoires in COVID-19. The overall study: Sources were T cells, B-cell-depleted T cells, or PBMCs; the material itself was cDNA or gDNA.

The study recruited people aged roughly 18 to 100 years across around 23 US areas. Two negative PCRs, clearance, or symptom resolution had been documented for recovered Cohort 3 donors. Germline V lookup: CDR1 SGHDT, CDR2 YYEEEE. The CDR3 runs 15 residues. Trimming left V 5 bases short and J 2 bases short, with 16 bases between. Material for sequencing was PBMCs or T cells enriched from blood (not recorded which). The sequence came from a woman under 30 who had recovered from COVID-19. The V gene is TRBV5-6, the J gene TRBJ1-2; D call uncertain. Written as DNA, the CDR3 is TGTGCCAGCAGTCCGCCCGGCAGGAGGAACTATGGCTACACCTTC. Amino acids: CASSPPGRRNYGYTF.